Listed below are T cell receptor beta chains from one sample, sequenced in a study of cytomegalovirus exposure and HLA in healthy donors. Libraries were prepared by immunoSEQ multiplex PCR; TCRdb keeps only in-frame clonotypes and omits some of them. The sample lists some 190,000 clones; about 89% were seen once. Sequencing was carried out using PBMCs. These receptors all stem from a man aged 25-40 years in good health and CMV-seronegative. Each CDR3 is given with its conserved first and last residue.

v_gene,j_gene,len,CDR3aa
TRBV7-9,TRBJ2-2,19,CSSSLLGPGGPGRTGELFF
TRBV4-3,TRBJ2-5,15,CASSQQGGEPETQYF
TRBV27,TRBJ2-7,13,CASGLAGGIEQYF
TRBV6-5,TRBJ2-2,13,CASSYEGPGELFF
TRBV28,TRBJ2-5,17,CASSPGTSGGARETQYF
TRBV18,TRBJ2-5,14,CASSPSAPRETQYF
TRBV7-7,TRBJ2-2,14,CASSSSGGAGELFF
TRBV4-1,TRBJ1-1,15,CASSQDEFGGTEAFF
TRBV4-2,TRBJ1-4,17,CASSQATTGHGNEKLFF
TRBV5-1,TRBJ1-5,15,CASSLGQGGNQPQHF
TRBV7-2,TRBJ1-5,15,CASSLASRAGQPQHF
TRBV13,TRBJ1-1,13,CASSSRDFLEAFF
TRBV12-5,TRBJ2-7,12,CASGAEEYEQYF
TRBV28,TRBJ2-7,16,CASSSESTGEPYEQYF
TRBV28,NA,13,CASSFSQGYEQYF
TRBV28,TRBJ1-1,16,CASSSTGTFTNTEAFF
TRBV21-1,TRBJ2-1,16,CVSSKVAGGSYNEQFF
TRBV6-1,TRBJ2-7,16,CASSEDMGQGANEQYF
TRBV19,TRBJ2-7,14,CASSIGTSSYEQYF
TRBV7-9,TRBJ1-5,13,CASSLRGGQPQHF
TRBV2,TRBJ1-2,14,CASRRTESNYGYTF
TRBV28,TRBJ2-1,13,CASSSSPVGTGIF